The rows below give T cell receptor beta chains drawn from one sample of a study of CD8+ T cells in alopecia areata. The method was immunoSEQ multiplex PCR; TCRdb's version includes in-frame clones alone and lacks a portion of them. The table lists 270,000 or so clones, 55% to 75% of them singletons. The sequencing used CD4+ T cells sorted from blood, collected at week 24, from a patient treated with tofacitinib. The source is a human donor with alopecia areata. Both conserved end residues are part of each CDR3. D genes are given only for firm matches. The listing skips clone size in some rows; elsewhere it reads once, few, many or a size class.

D: TRBD1; J: TRBJ1-6; V: TRBV15; size: few; DNA: TGTGCCACCACTACCTGGACAGGGGAACATTCACCCCTCCACTTT; CDR3: CATTTWTGEHSPLHF
D: NA; J: TRBJ1-2; V: TRBV11-2; size: NA; DNA: TGTGCCAGCAGCATTCGGGGGGATGGCTACACCTTC; CDR3: CASSIRGDGYTF
D: TRBD1; J: TRBJ2-5; V: TRBV2; size: NA; DNA: TGTGCCAGCAGTGATGGACAGGGAGAGACCCAGTACTTC; CDR3: CASSDGQGETQYF
D: NA; J: TRBJ2-2; V: TRBV7-2; size: NA; DNA: TGTGCCAGCAGCTTAGACCGTACCGGGGAGCTGTTTTTT; CDR3: CASSLDRTGELFF
D: NA; J: TRBJ1-2; V: TRBV5-1; size: NA; DNA: TGCGCCAGCAGCCCCCGGACGGCTAACTATGGCTACACCTTC; CDR3: CASSPRTANYGYTF
D: NA; J: TRBJ1-1; V: TRBV7-6; size: NA; DNA: TGTGCCAGCAGCCTGAGGGGGGGCGAAAACACTGAAGCTTTCTTT; CDR3: CASSLRGGENTEAFF
D: NA; J: TRBJ2-1; V: TRBV20-1; size: NA; DNA: TGCAGTGCTAGACCGGTAGGGGAGCAGTTCTTC; CDR3: CSARPVGEQFF
D: NA; J: TRBJ1-2; V: TRBV28; size: NA; DNA: TGTGCCAGCAGTCTCCCTAGACCCGGTAACTATGGCTACACCTTC; CDR3: CASSLPRPGNYGYTF
D: TRBD1; J: TRBJ2-1; V: TRBV5-4; size: NA; DNA: TGTGCCAGCAGCTCCCCGGGACAGGGGATCGATGAGCAGTTCTTC; CDR3: CASSSPGQGIDEQFF
D: TRBD1; J: TRBJ2-5; V: TRBV6-1; size: NA; DNA: TGTGCCAGCAGTTGGACAGGGGAGACCCAGTACTTC; CDR3: CASSWTGETQYF
D: NA; J: TRBJ1-6; V: TRBV11-3; size: NA; DNA: TGTGCCAGCAGCCGTCCCTCCTATAATTCACCCCTCCACTTT; CDR3: CASSRPSYNSPLHF
D: TRBD1; J: TRBJ1-1; V: TRBV7-9; size: few; DNA: TGTGCCAGCAGCCGAGGACAGGGAAGCACTGAAGCTTTCTTT; CDR3: CASSRGQGSTEAFF
D: NA; J: TRBJ1-1; V: TRBV10-3; size: NA; DNA: TGTGCCATCAGTGATGGGGGGCAGAACACTGAAGCTTTCTTT; CDR3: CAISDGGQNTEAFF
D: NA; J: TRBJ1-5; V: TRBV5-6; size: NA; DNA: TGTGCCAGCAGCCCGGGTGGGGGCGCGGGCACGCATTTT; CDR3: CASSPGGGAGTHF
D: NA; J: TRBJ2-2; V: TRBV7-2; size: NA; DNA: TGTGCCAGCAGCTCGGTGGGGGCCAACACCGGGGAGCTGTTTTTT; CDR3: CASSSVGANTGELFF
D: TRBD1; J: TRBJ1-2; V: TRBV30; size: few; DNA: TGTGCCTGGGTTGGGACAGGGGTTTTTCGTGGCTACACCTTC; CDR3: CAWVGTGVFRGYTF
D: NA; J: TRBJ2-6; V: TRBV2; size: NA; DNA: TGTGCCAGCAGTGTTAAAGGGGGAGCTGGGGCCAACGTCCTGACTTTC; CDR3: CASSVKGGAGANVLTF
D: NA; J: TRBJ1-2; V: TRBV6-4; size: NA; DNA: TGTGCCAGCAGCCCCTCTCCTGCGGACATATTCTTCTATGGCTACACCTTC; CDR3: CASSPSPADIFFYGYTF
D: NA; J: TRBJ1-6; V: TRBV19; size: NA; DNA: TGTGCCAGTAGCCTCTTCGACAGGAGTGGGTCACCCCTCCACTTT; CDR3: CASSLFDRSGSPLHF
D: NA; J: TRBJ1-2; V: TRBV28; size: NA; DNA: TGTGCCAGCAGTTCCCCCCGCCCACGCTATGGCTACACCTTC; CDR3: CASSSPRPRYGYTF
D: NA; J: TRBJ2-3; V: TRBV6-5; size: NA; DNA: TGTGCCAGCAGTTACAGTCTGTCAACAGATACGCAGTATTTT; CDR3: CASSYSLSTDTQYF
D: TRBD1; J: TRBJ2-3; V: TRBV6-5; size: NA; DNA: TGTGCCAGCAGGGACAGGGCGGACACAGATACGCAGTATTTT; CDR3: CASRDRADTDTQYF
D: NA; J: TRBJ1-1; V: TRBV30; size: NA; DNA: TGTGCCTCCTCCCGAGCGAACACTGAAGCTTTCTTT; CDR3: CASSRANTEAFF
D: TRBD2; J: TRBJ2-1; V: TRBV29-1; size: NA; DNA: TGCAGCGGGACTAGCGGTCTCTACAATGAGCAGTTCTTC; CDR3: CSGTSGLYNEQFF
D: NA; J: TRBJ1-2; V: TRBV6-6; size: NA; DNA: TGTGCCAGCGCTCACAGTAACTATGGCTACACCTTC; CDR3: CASAHSNYGYTF
D: NA; J: TRBJ1-4; V: TRBV5-1; size: NA; DNA: TGCGCCAGCAGCTTTGCAAGGAGGGGCAATGAAAAACTGTTTTTT; CDR3: CASSFARRGNEKLFF
D: TRBD2; J: TRBJ2-1; V: TRBV5-1; size: many; DNA: TGCGCCAGCAGTTATTCTAGCGGCGGGGGGGGCGAGCAGTTCTTC; CDR3: CASSYSSGGGGEQFF
D: NA; J: TRBJ1-5; V: TRBV4-1; size: NA; DNA: TGCGCCAGCAGCCAAGTAATGGCTGTGGAGCCCCAGCATTTT; CDR3: CASSQVMAVEPQHF
D: NA; J: TRBJ1-2; V: TRBV29-1; size: NA; DNA: TGCAGCACCTGGGGAGGCGGCTACACCTTC; CDR3: CSTWGGGYTF
D: TRBD2; J: TRBJ2-5; V: TRBV10-3; size: NA; DNA: TGTGCCATCACCCCGGTGGTAGCGGGGGGCATAGAGACCCAGTACTTC; CDR3: CAITPVVAGGIETQYF
D: NA; J: TRBJ1-6; V: TRBV5-4; size: few; DNA: TGTGCCAGCAGCTTGGGACAGCTCTCTAATTCACCCCTCCACTTT; CDR3: CASSLGQLSNSPLHF
D: NA; J: TRBJ2-1; V: TRBV7-3; size: NA; DNA: TGTGCCAGCAGCTTAACGAGGTACAATGAGCAGTTCTTC; CDR3: CASSLTRYNEQFF
D: NA; J: TRBJ1-2; V: TRBV5-1; size: NA; DNA: TGCGCCAGCAGCCCCGCGGGTTACGATGGCTACACCTTC; CDR3: CASSPAGYDGYTF
D: NA; J: TRBJ2-1; V: TRBV19; size: few; DNA: TGTGCCAGTAGTATGGAAGGGGGGGCTTACAATGAGCAGTTCTTC; CDR3: CASSMEGGAYNEQFF
D: NA; J: TRBJ2-2; V: TRBV6-6; size: once; DNA: TGTGCCAGCAGGAAGGTGAAGGGCGGCACCGGGGAGCTGTTTTTT; CDR3: CASRKVKGGTGELFF
D: TRBD2; J: TRBJ2-3; V: TRBV10-3; size: few; DNA: TGTGCCATCAGTGAGTCGTCTGTGCGGGGGGCAAACACAGATACGCAGTATTTT; CDR3: CAISESSVRGANTDTQYF
D: NA; J: TRBJ2-7; V: TRBV12-2; size: NA; DNA: TGTGCAAGTCCGGTAGCCCAAGCCAGGGGGTCCTCCTACGAGCAGTACTTC; CDR3: CASPVAQARGSSYEQYF
D: TRBD1; J: TRBJ1-4; V: TRBV29-1; size: NA; DNA: TGCAGCGTTGAAAACAGGGGAGGGCCCAATGAAAAACTGTTTTTT; CDR3: CSVENRGGPNEKLFF
D: NA; J: TRBJ2-7; V: TRBV7-2; size: NA; DNA: TGTGCCAGCAGCTTACAAACTGGGGACGGGTACGAGCAGTACTTC; CDR3: CASSLQTGDGYEQYF
D: NA; J: TRBJ2-5; V: TRBV30; size: NA; DNA: TGTGCCTGGAGTGTGTTAAAGGAGACCCAGTACTTC; CDR3: CAWSVLKETQYF
D: TRBD2; J: TRBJ2-5; V: TRBV7-2; size: NA; DNA: TGTGCCAGCAGCTCTAGCGGGGGGGCGGAGGAGACCCAGTACTTC; CDR3: CASSSSGGAEETQYF
D: NA; J: TRBJ1-5; V: TRBV29-1; size: once; DNA: TGCAGCGTTGCGGCCTCCCCCAATCAGCCCCAGCATTTT; CDR3: CSVAASPNQPQHF
D: NA; J: TRBJ2-5; V: TRBV11-1; size: NA; DNA: TGTGCCAGCAGCGTTCAAGAGACCCAGTACTTC; CDR3: CASSVQETQYF
D: NA; J: TRBJ2-3; V: TRBV12-5; size: NA; DNA: TGTGCTAGTGGTTTGGCGGTCCGGTCACCGCGACTAGATGCAGATACGCAGTATTTT; CDR3: CASGLAVRSPRLDADTQYF
D: NA; J: TRBJ2-2; V: TRBV4-3; size: NA; DNA: TGCGCCAGCAGCCAAGATTTTAACCGGTTGGGCAGGGTCGGCCTGAACACCGGGGAGCTGTTTTTT; CDR3: CASSQDFNRLGRVGLNTGELFF
D: NA; J: TRBJ2-7; V: TRBV29-1; size: few; DNA: TGCAGCGTTGGAGGGGGGGCATCCCTCTACGAGCAGTACTTC; CDR3: CSVGGGASLYEQYF